Listed below are T cell receptor beta chains from one sample, sequenced in a study of regulatory T cells in long-lasting Graves disease. TCRdb independently ran MiXCR on the multiplex PCR reads; one entry per CDR3 protein. The repertoire holds 250,000 to 300,000 distinct CDR3 sequences, with around 23% as singletons. This specimen consisted of peripheral blood mononuclear cells (PBMCs), obtained when the disease was refractory, from a patient treated with antithyroid drugs. The receptor source for this set is a female donor with Graves disease. The CDR3 runs from the conserved cysteine through the conserved F or W. A D gene is named only where the DNA matches it firmly. Clone size is not always given. Where it is, it says once, few, many or a class for expanded clones.

J,size,V,D,DNA,CDR3
TRBJ2-3,-,TRBV20-1,TRBD2,TGCAGTGCCTTAGCGGGAGTTTCAGATACGCAGTATTTT,CSALAGVSDTQYF
TRBJ2-5,-,TRBV18,-,TGTGCCAGCTCACCACCGGGGCACCCCGAGACCCAGTACTTC,CASSPPGHPETQYF
TRBJ1-2,many,TRBV10-3,-,TGTGCCATCAGTGAGGTTCGGGCAGACCGCAACTATGGCTACACCTTC,CAISEVRADRNYGYTF
TRBJ1-2,few,TRBV6-5,-,TGTGCCAGCAGTTATCTAGTAGGACAGAATGGCTACACCTTC,CASSYLVGQNGYTF
TRBJ1-1,few,TRBV6-1,TRBD1,TGTGCCAGCAGCCCGGGACAGGGGGGTTACACTGAAGCTTTCTTT,CASSPGQGGYTEAFF
TRBJ2-3,-,TRBV30,TRBD2,TGTGCCTGGACTAGCGGGAGAGGCACAGATACGCAGTATTTT,CAWTSGRGTDTQYF
TRBJ2-7,many,TRBV10-1,-,TGCGCCAGCAGTGAGTCCACCGGGGCCTACGAGCAGTACTTC,CASSESTGAYEQYF
TRBJ2-2,few,TRBV3-1,-,TGTGCCAGCAGGGAGGGACACCGGGTAACCGGGGAGCTGTTTTTT,CASREGHRVTGELFF
TRBJ2-1,-,TRBV7-2,-,TGTGCCAGCAGCTTAGTGCCGGGCTCAAACAATGAGCAGTTCTTC,CASSLVPGSNNEQFF
TRBJ2-7,many,TRBV28,-,TGTGCCAGCAGTTTAGTAGGGTATAAAAGCAGGACCTACGAGCAGTACTTC,CASSLVGYKSRTYEQYF
TRBJ1-5,few,TRBV20-1,-,TGCAGTGCTAGAGATATGGAGTATAGCAATCAGCCCCAGCATTTT,CSARDMEYSNQPQHF
TRBJ2-1,-,TRBV4-3,TRBD2,TGCGCCAGCAGCCGACTAGCGGGTGGTGATCTGGAGCAGTTCTTC,CASSRLAGGDLEQFF
TRBJ2-5,many,TRBV7-9,TRBD2,TGTGCCAGCAGCGCCGGGACTAGCGGGAGGGCCGCGGAGACCCAGTACTTC,CASSAGTSGRAAETQYF
TRBJ2-2,-,TRBV7-6,-,TGTGCCAGCAGCTTAGGCTTGCGCTCGGGGAGAAACACCGGGGAGCTGTTTTTT,CASSLGLRSGRNTGELFF
TRBJ1-2,-,TRBV7-9,-,TGTGCCACCCGGGGCCCGGGACATTCTTTCTATGGCTACACCTTC,CATRGPGHSFYGYTF
TRBJ2-3,-,TRBV7-2,-,TGTGCCAGCAGCTTATGGGGATCTGGAACAGATACGCAGTATTTT,CASSLWGSGTDTQYF
TRBJ2-5,-,TRBV7-2,TRBD1,TGTGCCAGCAGCTTAGGGGGGGGACAGGGGGTGGACGGAGAGACCCAGTACTTC,CASSLGGGQGVDGETQYF
TRBJ1-5,few,TRBV19,-,TGTGCCAGTAGTATGGGGCCAGATAGCAATCAGCCCCAGCATTTT,CASSMGPDSNQPQHF
TRBJ1-2,-,TRBV5-8,-,TGTGCCAGCAGCTTGGCCGAGAGGGAGGCCTATTTCGACTATGGCTACACCTTC,CASSLAEREAYFDYGYTF
TRBJ1-5,many,TRBV10-3,TRBD1,TGTGCCATCAGATACAAAGGACAGGTTAGCAATCAGCCCCAGCATTTT,CAIRYKGQVSNQPQHF
TRBJ2-2,-,TRBV6-1,TRBD1,TGTGCCAGCAGCGACAGGGGGCTGGGCACCGGGGAGCTGTTTTTT,CASSDRGLGTGELFF
TRBJ1-5,-,TRBV19,-,TGTGCCAGTAGTATAGAAGGGGCCGCCTTCCAGCCCCAGCATTTT,CASSIEGAAFQPQHF
TRBJ2-7,many,TRBV6-1,-,TGTGCCAGCAGAGACCACGGATCCACCTACGAGCAGTACTTC,CASRDHGSTYEQYF
TRBJ2-7,many,TRBV6-1,TRBD1,TGTGCCAGCAGTGAAGCCGGGGACAGCTCCTACGAGCAGTACTTC,CASSEAGDSSYEQYF
TRBJ1-5,many,TRBV3-1,-,TGTGCCAGCAGCCAAGAAGGCAGCGGCCAGCCCCAGCATTTT,CASSQEGSGQPQHF
TRBJ1-5,-,TRBV7-2,-,TGTGCCAGCAGCTTAGGAGGGAGCAATCAGCCCCGGCATTTT,CASSLGGSNQPRHF
TRBJ2-2,-,TRBV29-1,TRBD2,TGCAGCGCCGCATACCTTTCGGGGGGAGGGGAGCTGTTTTTT,CSAAYLSGGGELFF
TRBJ2-5,many,TRBV2,-,TGTGCCAGCAGGTTTGAGCGGATGCAAGAGACCCAGTACTTC,CASRFERMQETQYF
TRBJ2-3,-,TRBV7-3,TRBD2,TGTGCCAGCAGCGAGGTAGCGGGAGAGGCAGATACGCAGTATTTT,CASSEVAGEADTQYF
TRBJ1-2,many,TRBV27,-,TGTGCCAGCCGCAGGGGACCTAGTGGCTACACCTTC,CASRRGPSGYTF
TRBJ1-4,many,TRBV6-1,TRBD1,TGTGCCAGCAGTGAAAGGGCCGGGACAGGGGACAAACTGTTTTTT,CASSERAGTGDKLFF
TRBJ2-7,many,TRBV28,TRBD1,TGTGCCAGCAGTTTCGACAGGGGGCTCAAAACCTACGAGCAGTACTTC,CASSFDRGLKTYEQYF
TRBJ2-7,-,TRBV19,-,TGTGCCAGTAGTAAGGACGCAGGCCCACCGTATGACGAGCAGTACTTC,CASSKDAGPPYDEQYF
TRBJ2-2,few,TRBV3-2,-,TGTGCCAGCATGCTGGGAGGGGACACCGGGGAGCTGTTTTTT,CASMLGGDTGELFF
TRBJ1-5,-,TRBV29-1,TRBD1,TGCAGCGTTGAAACAGGGGGCGTAGGCCAGCCCCAGCATTTT,CSVETGGVGQPQHF
TRBJ1-1,few,TRBV6-2/TRBV6-3,-,TGTGCCAGCAGTGAGTACGAGTGGGAGAACGCTGAAGCTTTCTTT,CASSEYEWENAEAFF
TRBJ2-2,few,TRBV20-1,TRBD2,TGCAGTGCTAGTACTAGCGAGAACACCGGGGAGCTGTTTTTT,CSASTSENTGELFF
TRBJ2-3,-,TRBV3-1,TRBD1,TGTGCCAGCAGCTCATACCGGGACAGGGAGGAAGATACGCAGTATTTT,CASSSYRDREEDTQYF
TRBJ2-2,many,TRBV6-1,TRBD1,TGTGCCAGCAGGTCCGACAGGGATACCGGGGAGCTGTTTTTT,CASRSDRDTGELFF
TRBJ1-2,once,TRBV7-6,-,TGTGCCAGCAGCTCACGGCCGGACAGCAATTCGTATGGCTACACCTTC,CASSSRPDSNSYGYTF
TRBJ1-1,-,TRBV6-2/TRBV6-3,-,TGTGCCAGCAGTTATTGGGAGGGCAGCACTGAAGCTTTCTTT,CASSYWEGSTEAFF
TRBJ1-2,few,TRBV19,-,TGTGCCAGTAGTATTCACTATGGCTACACCTTC,CASSIHYGYTF
TRBJ1-6,many,TRBV10-3,-,TGTGCCATCAGTGAGTCACCGGGGAGGGATTCACCCCTCCACTTT,CAISESPGRDSPLHF
TRBJ2-2,-,TRBV6-1,-,TGTGCCAGCAGTGAAAGAGGCCTCGGTACCGGGGAGCTGTTTTTT,CASSERGLGTGELFF
TRBJ1-1,many,TRBV6-1,-,TGTGCCAGCAGACAACTTCGGGGGACGGTGAACACTGAAGCTTTCTTT,CASRQLRGTVNTEAFF
TRBJ1-5,many,TRBV6-9,-,TGTGCCAGCAGTTATGTAGAGCAGCCCCAGCATTTT,CASSYVEQPQHF
TRBJ2-6,many,TRBV2,-,TGTGCCAGCAGTGAATTTCGGGGCTCTGGGGCCAACGTCCTGACTTTC,CASSEFRGSGANVLTF
TRBJ1-5,-,TRBV7-2,-,TGTGCCAGCAGCTTATACGTGGGGTTTAGCAATCAGCCCCAGCATTTT,CASSLYVGFSNQPQHF
TRBJ2-7,many,TRBV2,-,TGTGCCAGCAGTGATAACGGACCCTACGAGCAGTACTTC,CASSDNGPYEQYF
TRBJ1-2,many,TRBV10-3,-,TGTGCCATCAGTGAGTATGAGACGGATGGCTACACCTTC,CAISEYETDGYTF
TRBJ2-5,few,TRBV30,TRBD2,TGTGCCTGGATCAGACTAGCGGGGGGCCAAGAGACCCAGTACTTC,CAWIRLAGGQETQYF
TRBJ2-7,-,TRBV20-1,TRBD2,TGCAGTGCTAGTAGGGCGGGAGGTTCCTCCGAGCAGTACTTC,CSASRAGGSSEQYF
TRBJ1-2,few,TRBV20-1,-,TGCAGTGCTAGGATCTACGGCGTCCGAGACTATGGCTACACCTTC,CSARIYGVRDYGYTF